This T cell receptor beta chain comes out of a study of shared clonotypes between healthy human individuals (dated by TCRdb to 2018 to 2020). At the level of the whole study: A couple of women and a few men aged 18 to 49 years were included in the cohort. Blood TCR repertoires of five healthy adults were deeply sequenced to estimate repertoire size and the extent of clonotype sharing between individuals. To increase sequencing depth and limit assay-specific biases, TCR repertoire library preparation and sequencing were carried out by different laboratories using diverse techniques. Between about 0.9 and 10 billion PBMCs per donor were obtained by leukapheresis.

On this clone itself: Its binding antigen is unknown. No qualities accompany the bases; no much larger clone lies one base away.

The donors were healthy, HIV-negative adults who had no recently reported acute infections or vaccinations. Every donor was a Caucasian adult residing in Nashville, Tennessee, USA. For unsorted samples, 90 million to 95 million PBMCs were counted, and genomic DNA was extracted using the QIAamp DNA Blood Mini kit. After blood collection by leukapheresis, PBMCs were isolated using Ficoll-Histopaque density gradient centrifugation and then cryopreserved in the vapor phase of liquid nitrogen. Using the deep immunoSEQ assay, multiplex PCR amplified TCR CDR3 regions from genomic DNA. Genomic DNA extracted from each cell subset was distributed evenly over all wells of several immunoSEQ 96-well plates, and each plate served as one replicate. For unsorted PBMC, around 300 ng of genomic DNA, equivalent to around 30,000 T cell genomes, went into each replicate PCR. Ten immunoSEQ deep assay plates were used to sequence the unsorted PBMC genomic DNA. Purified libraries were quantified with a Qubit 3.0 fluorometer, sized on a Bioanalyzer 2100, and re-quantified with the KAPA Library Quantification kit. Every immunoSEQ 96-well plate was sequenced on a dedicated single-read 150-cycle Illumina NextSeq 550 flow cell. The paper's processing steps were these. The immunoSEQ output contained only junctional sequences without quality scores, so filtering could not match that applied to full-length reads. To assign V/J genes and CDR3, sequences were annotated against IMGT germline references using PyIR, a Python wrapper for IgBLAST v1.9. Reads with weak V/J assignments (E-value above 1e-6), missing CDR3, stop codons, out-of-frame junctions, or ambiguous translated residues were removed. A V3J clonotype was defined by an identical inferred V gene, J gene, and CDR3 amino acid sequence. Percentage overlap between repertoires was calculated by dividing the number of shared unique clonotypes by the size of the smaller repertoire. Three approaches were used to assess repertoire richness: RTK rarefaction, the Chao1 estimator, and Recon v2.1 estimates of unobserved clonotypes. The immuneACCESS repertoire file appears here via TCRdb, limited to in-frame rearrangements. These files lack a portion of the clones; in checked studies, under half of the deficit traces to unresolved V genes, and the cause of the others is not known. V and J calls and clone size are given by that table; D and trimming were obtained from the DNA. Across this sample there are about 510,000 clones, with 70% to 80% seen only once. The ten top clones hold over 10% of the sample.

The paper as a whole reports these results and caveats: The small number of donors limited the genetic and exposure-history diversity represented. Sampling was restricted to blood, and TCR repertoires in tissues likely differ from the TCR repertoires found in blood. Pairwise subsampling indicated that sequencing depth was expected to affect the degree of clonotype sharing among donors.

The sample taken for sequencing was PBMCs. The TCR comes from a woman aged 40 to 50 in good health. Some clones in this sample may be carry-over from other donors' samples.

Here the CDR3 is given as CASSLLGTGNTEAFF. The DNA is TGTGCCAGCAGCTTATTAGGGACAGGGAACACTGAAGCTTTCTTT. In this chain, TRBV7-9 is recombined with TRBJ1-1, with 8 junctional bases fitting TRBD1. According to the germline V gene (reference sequence), CDR1 reads SEHNR and CDR2 reads FQNEAQ. Counted from cysteine to phenylalanine, this CDR3 has 15 amino acids. Of the read, only the CDR3 DNA is kept; its 45 bases are in frame from base 1. V is cut back by 2 bases and J by 1 base, with 3 bases in the junction unmatched.